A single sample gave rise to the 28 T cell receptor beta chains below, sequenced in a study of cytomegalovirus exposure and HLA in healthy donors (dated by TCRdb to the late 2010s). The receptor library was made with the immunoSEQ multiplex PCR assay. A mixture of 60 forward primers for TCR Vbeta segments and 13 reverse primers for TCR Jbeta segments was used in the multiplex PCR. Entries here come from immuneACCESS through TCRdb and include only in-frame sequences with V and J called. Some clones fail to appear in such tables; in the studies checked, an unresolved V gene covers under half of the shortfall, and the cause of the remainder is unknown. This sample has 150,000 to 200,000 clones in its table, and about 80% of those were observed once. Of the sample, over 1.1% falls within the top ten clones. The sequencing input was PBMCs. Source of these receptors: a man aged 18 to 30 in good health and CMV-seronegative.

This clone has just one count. The CDR3 bases are TGTGCCAGCAGCAGAGGGAGGCCTGGGAACACCGGGGAGCTGTTTTTT. This gives the protein CASSRGRPGNTGELFF. The chain employs TRBV9 and TRBJ2-2; D is perhaps TRBD2 (6 bases). The CDR3 length is 16 residues. Per germline, CDR1 SGDLS and CDR2 YYNGEE. Trimming took off 4 bases at V and 1 base at J, with 14 bases between the two ends.

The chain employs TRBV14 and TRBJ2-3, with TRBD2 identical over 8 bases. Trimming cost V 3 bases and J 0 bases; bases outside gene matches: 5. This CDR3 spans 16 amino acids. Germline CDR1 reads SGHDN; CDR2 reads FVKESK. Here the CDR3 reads CASSHPGLASTDTQYF. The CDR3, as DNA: TGTGCCAGCAGCCACCCAGGACTAGCTAGCACAGATACGCAGTATTTT.

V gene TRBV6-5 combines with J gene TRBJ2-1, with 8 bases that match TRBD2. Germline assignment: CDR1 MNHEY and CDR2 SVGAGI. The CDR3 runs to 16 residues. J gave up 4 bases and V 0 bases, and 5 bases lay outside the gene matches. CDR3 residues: CASSYSPGGPYNEQFF. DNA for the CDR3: TGTGCCAGCAGTTACTCTCCGGGAGGGCCGTACAATGAGCAGTTCTTC.

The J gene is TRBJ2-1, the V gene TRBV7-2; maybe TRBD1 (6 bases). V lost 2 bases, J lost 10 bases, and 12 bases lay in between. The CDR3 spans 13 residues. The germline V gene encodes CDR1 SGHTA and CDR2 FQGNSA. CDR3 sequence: CASSLKGGSEQFF. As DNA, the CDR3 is TGTGCCAGCAGCTTAAAAGGGGGAAGCGAGCAGTTCTTC.

CDR3 nucleotides: TGTGCCAGCAGCCCACACAGTCCAGTGAAGACCTCTGGAAACACCATATATTTT. Translation: CASSPHSPVKTSGNTIYF. V is TRBV7-9 and J is TRBJ1-3; D not resolved. This CDR3 has 18 residues. V shed 5 bases and J shed 0 bases, with 20 bases lying between them. Germline V gene data show CDR1 as SEHNR and CDR2 as FQNEAQ (reference sequence). Using reference TRBV7-9 and TRBJ1-3 for the parts outside the CDR3, the full variable domain is DTGVSQNPRHKITKRGQNVTFRCDPISEHNRLYWYRQTLGQGPEFLTYFQNEAQLEKSRLLSDRFSAERPKGSFSTLEIQRTEQGDSAMYLCASSPHSPVKTSGNTIYFGEGSWLTVV.

The CDR3 DNA sequence: TGCGCCAGCAGCTTGGGGGTGACTAGCGTCTCAAGGGTCTACGAGCAGTACTTC. Protein: CASSLGVTSVSRVYEQYF. V gene TRBV5-1 combines with J gene TRBJ2-7; 8 nucleotides align to TRBD2. The germline V gene has CDR1 SGHRS and CDR2 YFSETQ. The CDR3 has 18 residues. V shed 0 bases and J 3 bases; nucleotides not matched to a gene: 14.

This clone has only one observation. CDR3 sequence (DNA): TGTGCCATCATTCGGACTAGCGGGAGCGGGGTTGGGGGCACAGATACGCAGTATTTT. Translating it yields CAIIRTSGSGVGGTDTQYF. V usage is TRBV2 and J usage is TRBJ2-3, with 13 nucleotides matching TRBD2. CDR1 is SNHLY, CDR2 FYNNEI, per germline. The CDR3 is 19 residues long. Trimming at V came to 10 bases and at J to 1 base, leaving 17 bases not matched to a gene.

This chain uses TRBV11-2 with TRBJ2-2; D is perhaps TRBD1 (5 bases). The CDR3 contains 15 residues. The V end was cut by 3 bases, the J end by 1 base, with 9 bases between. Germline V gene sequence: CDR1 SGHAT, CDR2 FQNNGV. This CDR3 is CASSLGRGNTGELFF. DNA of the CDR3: TGTGCCAGCAGCTTGGGGCGAGGGAACACCGGGGAGCTGTTTTTT.

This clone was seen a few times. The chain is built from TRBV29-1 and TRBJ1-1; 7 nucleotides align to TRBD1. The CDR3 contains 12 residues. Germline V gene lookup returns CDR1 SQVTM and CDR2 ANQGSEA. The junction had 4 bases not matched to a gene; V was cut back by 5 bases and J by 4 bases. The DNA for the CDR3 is TGCAGCGTTCTGACAGGGCCCACTGAAGCTTTCTTT. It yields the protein CSVLTGPTEAFF.

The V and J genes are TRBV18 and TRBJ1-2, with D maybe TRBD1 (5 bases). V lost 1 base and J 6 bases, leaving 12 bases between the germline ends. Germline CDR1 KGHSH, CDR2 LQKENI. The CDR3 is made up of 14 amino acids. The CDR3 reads CASSPRGRVDGYTF. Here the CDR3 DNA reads TGTGCCAGCTCACCACGGGGCAGGGTCGATGGCTACACCTTC.

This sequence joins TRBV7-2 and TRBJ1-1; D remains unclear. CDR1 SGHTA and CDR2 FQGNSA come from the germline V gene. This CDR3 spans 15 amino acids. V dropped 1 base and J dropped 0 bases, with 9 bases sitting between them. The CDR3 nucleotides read TGTGCCAGCAGCTTAGTCCCCGGAGTGAACACTGAAGCTTTCTTT. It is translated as CASSLVPGVNTEAFF.

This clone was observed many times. The CDR3 DNA reads as TGTGCCAGCAGCGCACGGACAGCCAGCTCCTACGAGCAGTACTTC. Translated: CASSARTASSYEQYF. The chain links TRBV7-9 to TRBJ2-7, with a weak D call TRBD1 (6 bases). V lost 5 bases and J 0 bases, leaving 14 bases between the germline ends. In germline, CDR1 is SEHNR, CDR2 FQNEAQ (reference sequence). The CDR3 is 15 amino acids.

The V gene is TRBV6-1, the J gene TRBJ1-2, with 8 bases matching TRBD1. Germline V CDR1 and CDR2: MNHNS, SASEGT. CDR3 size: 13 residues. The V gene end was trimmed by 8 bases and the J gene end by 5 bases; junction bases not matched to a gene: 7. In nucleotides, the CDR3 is TGTGCCAGCTCCGGAACAGGGGGGTATGGCTACACCTTC. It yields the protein CASSGTGGYGYTF.

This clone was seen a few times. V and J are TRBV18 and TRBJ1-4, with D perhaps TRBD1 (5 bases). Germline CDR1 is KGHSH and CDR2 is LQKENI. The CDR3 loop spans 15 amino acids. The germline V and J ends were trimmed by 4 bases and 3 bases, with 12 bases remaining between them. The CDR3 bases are TGTGCCAGCTCACAGCGACAGCGCCCTAATGAAAAACTGTTTTTT. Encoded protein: CASSQRQRPNEKLFF.

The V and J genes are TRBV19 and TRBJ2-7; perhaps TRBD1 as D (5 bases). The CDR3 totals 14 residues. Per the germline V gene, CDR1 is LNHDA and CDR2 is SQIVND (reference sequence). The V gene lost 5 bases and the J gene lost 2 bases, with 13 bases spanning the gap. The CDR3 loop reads CASSLGHPTYEQYF. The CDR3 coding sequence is TGTGCCAGTAGTCTTGGACATCCGACCTACGAGCAGTACTTC.

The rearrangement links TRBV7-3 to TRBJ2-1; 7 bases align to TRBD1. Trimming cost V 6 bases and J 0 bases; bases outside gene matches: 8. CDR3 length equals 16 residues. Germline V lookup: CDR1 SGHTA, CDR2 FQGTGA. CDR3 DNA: TGTGCCAGCAGGTCAGGGGGAGCGGACTCCTACAATGAGCAGTTCTTC. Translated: CASRSGGADSYNEQFF.

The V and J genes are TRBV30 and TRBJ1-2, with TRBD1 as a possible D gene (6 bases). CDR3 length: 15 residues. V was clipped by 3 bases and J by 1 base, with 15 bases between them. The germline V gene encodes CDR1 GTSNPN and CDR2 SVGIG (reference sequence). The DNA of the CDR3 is TGTGCCTGGAGCCGACAGGTCTTATTTAACTATGGCTACACCTTC. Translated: CAWSRQVLFNYGYTF.

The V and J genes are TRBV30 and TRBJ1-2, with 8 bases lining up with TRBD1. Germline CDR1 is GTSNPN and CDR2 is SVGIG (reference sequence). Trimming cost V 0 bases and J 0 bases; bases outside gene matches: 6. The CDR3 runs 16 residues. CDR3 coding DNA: TGTGCCTGGAGTGTACAGGGGGTATTCGCTAACTATGGCTACACCTTC. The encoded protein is CAWSVQGVFANYGYTF.

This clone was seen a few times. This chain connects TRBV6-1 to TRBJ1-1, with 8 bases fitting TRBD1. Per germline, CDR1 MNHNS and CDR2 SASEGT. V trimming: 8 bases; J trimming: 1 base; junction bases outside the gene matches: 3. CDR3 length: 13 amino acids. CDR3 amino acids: CASQDRENTEAFF. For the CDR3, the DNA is TGTGCCAGCCAGGACAGGGAGAACACTGAAGCTTTCTTT.

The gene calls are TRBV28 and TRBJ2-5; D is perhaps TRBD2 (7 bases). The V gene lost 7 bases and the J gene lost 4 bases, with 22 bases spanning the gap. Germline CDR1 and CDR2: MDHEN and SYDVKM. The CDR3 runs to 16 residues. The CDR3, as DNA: TGTGCCAGCACCCTTGGAGGGGGGGCCCGCCCAGAGACCCAGTACTTC. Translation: CASTLGGGARPETQYF.

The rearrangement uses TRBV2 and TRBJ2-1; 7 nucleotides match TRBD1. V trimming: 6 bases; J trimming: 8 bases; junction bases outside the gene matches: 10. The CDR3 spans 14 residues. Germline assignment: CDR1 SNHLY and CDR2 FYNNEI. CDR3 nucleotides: TGTGCCAGCAGAAAGGGACAGCGTACGGATGAGCAGTTCTTC. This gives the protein CASRKGQRTDEQFF.

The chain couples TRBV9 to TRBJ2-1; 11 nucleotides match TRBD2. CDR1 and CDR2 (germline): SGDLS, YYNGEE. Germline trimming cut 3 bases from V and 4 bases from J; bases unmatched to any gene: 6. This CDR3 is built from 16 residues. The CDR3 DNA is TGTGCCAGCAGCGGACAGACTAGCGGGACTTACAATGAGCAGTTCTTC. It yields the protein CASSGQTSGTYNEQFF.

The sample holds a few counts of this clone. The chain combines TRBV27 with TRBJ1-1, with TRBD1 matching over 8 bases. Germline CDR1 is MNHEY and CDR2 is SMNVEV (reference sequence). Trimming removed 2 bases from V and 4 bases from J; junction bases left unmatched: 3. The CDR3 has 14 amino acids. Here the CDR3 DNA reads TGTGCCAGCAGTTTACAGGGGGCACTCACTGAAGCTTTCTTT. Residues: CASSLQGALTEAFF.

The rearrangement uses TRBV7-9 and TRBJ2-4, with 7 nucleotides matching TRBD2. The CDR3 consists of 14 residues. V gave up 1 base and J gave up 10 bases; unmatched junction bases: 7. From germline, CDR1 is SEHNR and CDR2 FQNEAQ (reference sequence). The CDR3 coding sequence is TGTGCCAGCAGCTTAGGGGGGGGGACCCCTATTCAGTACTTC. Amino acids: CASSLGGGTPIQYF. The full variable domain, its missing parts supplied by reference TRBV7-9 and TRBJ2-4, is DTGVSQNPRHKITKRGQNVTFRCDPISEHNRLYWYRQTLGQGPEFLTYFQNEAQLEKSRLLSDRFSAERPKGSFSTLEIQRTEQGDSAMYLCASSLGGGTPIQYFGAGTRLSVL.

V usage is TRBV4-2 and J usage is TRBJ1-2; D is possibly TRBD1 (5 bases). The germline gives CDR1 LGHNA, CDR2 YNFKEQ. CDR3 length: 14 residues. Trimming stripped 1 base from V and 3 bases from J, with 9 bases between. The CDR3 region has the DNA TGTGCCAGCAGCCAAGGTACGACAGACTATGGCTACACCTTC. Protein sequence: CASSQGTTDYGYTF.

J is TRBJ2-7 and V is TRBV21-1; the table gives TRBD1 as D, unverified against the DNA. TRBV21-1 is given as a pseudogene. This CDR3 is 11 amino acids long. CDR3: CAIPNTYEQYF. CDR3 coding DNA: TGTGCCATCCCAAACACCTACGAGCAGTACTTC.

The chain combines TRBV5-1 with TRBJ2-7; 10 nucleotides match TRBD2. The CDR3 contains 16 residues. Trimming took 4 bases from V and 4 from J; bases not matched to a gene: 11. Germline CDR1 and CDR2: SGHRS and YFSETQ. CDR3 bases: TGCGCCAGCAGCGCCAGCGGGAGGGCCTCCGGGTACGAGCAGTACTTC. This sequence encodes CASSASGRASGYEQYF.

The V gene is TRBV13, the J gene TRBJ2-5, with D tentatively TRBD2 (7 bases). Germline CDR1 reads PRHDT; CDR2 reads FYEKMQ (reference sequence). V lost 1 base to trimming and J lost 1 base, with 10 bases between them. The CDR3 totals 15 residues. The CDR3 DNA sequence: TGTGCCAGCAGCTTAGACGGGGGGCCCCAAGAGACCCAGTACTTC. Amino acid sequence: CASSLDGGPQETQYF.